The rows below give T cell receptor beta chains drawn from one sample of a study of blood T cells in healthy people across ages. TCRdb fed the 5' RACE reads into MiXCR, producing one record per CDR3 protein. The table lists about 800,000 distinct CDR3 sequences, more than 20% of them singletons, with 3% to 4% in the top ten. These data were likewise used in another study, on T cells of mothers and their children.

The sample was blood. The receptors come from a boy aged 10-17 years in good health. Both conserved end residues are part of each CDR3. D genes are given only for firm matches. Rows give clone size only sometimes, using once, few, many, or a class for an expanded clone.

clone_size j_call d_call v_call cdr3_aa cdr3_nt
. TRBJ2-7 . TRBV29-1 CSVDLDSSYEQYF TGCAGCGTTGATCTGGACAGCTCCTACGAGCAGTACTTC
few TRBJ2-1 TRBD2 TRBV20-1 CSARSTSGSYNEQFF TGCAGTGCTAGGTCTACTAGCGGTTCCTACAATGAGCAGTTCTTC
few TRBJ2-7 TRBD2 TRBV20-1 CSATTSGSTLVAYEQYF TGCAGTGCTACTACTAGCGGGAGTACTTTAGTCGCCTACGAGCAGTACTTC
. TRBJ2-5 TRBD2 TRBV20-1 CSAATQREEETQYF TGCAGTGCGGCGACTCAGCGGGAGGAGGAGACCCAGTACTTC
. TRBJ2-7 . TRBV28 CASSLDFRYYEQYF TGTGCCAGCAGTTTGGACTTTCGATACTACGAGCAGTACTTC
. TRBJ2-7 . TRBV10-3 CAISEWAGPTYEQYF TGTGCCATCAGTGAGTGGGCGGGCCCGACCTACGAGCAGTACTTC
few TRBJ2-1 . TRBV4-3 CASSQGVGLGPNEQFF TGCGCCAGCAGCCAAGGGGTCGGGCTAGGCCCCAATGAGCAGTTCTTC
. TRBJ2-5 . TRBV7-2 CASSTGTGGRTQYF TGTGCCAGCAGCACCGGGACGGGTGGTAGGACCCAGTACTTC
. TRBJ2-7 . TRBV2 CASSSRGTVAYEQYF TGTGCCAGCAGCTCGAGGGGGACGGTAGCCTACGAGCAGTACTTC
many TRBJ2-7 TRBD2 TRBV7-9 CASSPQPTSNEQYF TGTGCCAGCAGCCCTCAACCGACTAGCAACGAGCAGTACTTC
few TRBJ2-5 . TRBV20-1 CSARRGWQETQYF TGCAGTGCTAGGAGGGGGTGGCAAGAGACCCAGTACTTC
few TRBJ2-1 TRBD1 TRBV6-6 CASRQGNNEQFF TGTGCCAGCCGACAGGGGAACAATGAGCAGTTCTTC
. TRBJ2-1 TRBD2 TRBV4-2 CASSQELGLALNEQFF TGTGCCAGCAGCCAAGAGTTAGGACTAGCGCTCAATGAGCAGTTCTTC
many TRBJ2-5 TRBD1 TRBV7-2 CASSLAGGLETQYF TGTGCCAGCAGTTTGGCAGGGGGCTTGGAGACCCAGTACTTC
few TRBJ2-5 TRBD2 TRBV10-3 CAISEFGGGLAGQETQYF TGTGCCATCAGTGAGTTTGGTGGGGGACTAGCGGGACAAGAGACCCAGTACTTC
. TRBJ2-3 . TRBV18 CASSPPITDTQYF TGTGCCAGCTCACCACCAATCACAGATACGCAGTATTTT
. TRBJ2-2 . TRBV3-1 CASSQEPLFVVGPGELFF TGTGCCAGCAGCCAAGAGCCTCTATTTGTGGTTGGACCCGGGGAGCTGTTTTTT
few TRBJ2-4 . TRBV7-9 CASSLVGLPLAKNIQYF TGTGCCAGCAGCTTAGTTGGGCTACCCTTAGCCAAAAACATTCAGTACTTC
. TRBJ1-5 . TRBV5-5 CASSLDLFGQPQHF TGTGCCAGCAGCTTGGATCTATTCGGGCAGCCCCAGCATTTT
few TRBJ2-2 . TRBV19 CATTSSLGELFF TGTGCCACTACTAGCTCCCTCGGGGAGCTGTTTTTT
. TRBJ2-2 TRBD2 TRBV27 CASKLAGGDVGELFF TGTGCCAGCAAACTAGCGGGAGGTGATGTCGGGGAGCTGTTTTTT
. TRBJ1-6 . TRBV27 CASSAEKHSPLHF TGTGCCAGCAGTGCTGAAAAACATTCACCCCTCCACTTT
few TRBJ2-7 . TRBV29-1 CSVEERGQTYEQYF TGCAGCGTTGAAGAGCGGGGACAGACCTACGAGCAGTACTTC
. TRBJ2-1 . TRBV15 CATSTDGTGTSSYNEQFF TGTGCCACCAGTACCGACGGGACGGGGACCTCCTCCTACAATGAGCAGTTCTTC
. TRBJ1-1 . TRBV7-9 CASSSSRQAGDTEAFF TGTGCCAGCAGCTCGAGCCGCCAGGCGGGGGACACTGAAGCTTTCTTT
few TRBJ2-7 . TRBV4-1 CASSQIPQASAYDPYEQYF TGCGCCAGCAGCCAAATCCCCCAGGCTAGCGCTTATGATCCCTACGAGCAGTACTTC
. TRBJ2-7 . TRBV10-3 CAISESTGGAYEQYF TGTGCCATCAGTGAGTCAACAGGGGGGGCCTACGAGCAGTACTTC
. TRBJ2-7 TRBD1 TRBV7-2 CASSYDRAYYEQYF TGTGCCAGCAGCTACGACAGGGCATACTACGAGCAGTACTTC
few TRBJ2-5 . TRBV5-4 CASGGQETQYF TGTGCCAGCGGGGGCCAAGAGACCCAGTACTTC
few TRBJ2-3 TRBD1 TRBV5-6 CASSLAFTGGTSDTQYF TGTGCCAGCAGCTTGGCCTTCACAGGGGGTACTTCAGATACGCAGTATTTT
. TRBJ1-4 . TRBV6-2/TRBV6-3 CASRNPGRANEKLFF TGTGCCAGCAGAAATCCGGGACGGGCTAATGAAAAACTGTTTTTT
. TRBJ2-5 . TRBV21-1 CANSLGLAGTEQYF TGTGCCAACAGCCTAGGCCTAGCGGGTACGGAGCAGTACTTC
. TRBJ2-2 TRBD2 TRBV5-1 CASSTRLAFAGGELFF TGCGCCAGCAGCACTCGACTAGCATTTGCGGGCGGGGAGCTGTTTTTT
. TRBJ2-3 TRBD2 TRBV11-3 CAISLYQRGAPTDTQYF TGTGCCATCAGCCTTTATCAGCGGGGGGCCCCCACAGATACGCAGTATTTT
. TRBJ2-1 TRBD2 TRBV28 CASSPGTSGRTTYNEQFF TGTGCCAGCAGTCCGGGGACTAGCGGGAGGACAACCTACAATGAGCAGTTCTTC
few TRBJ2-7 . TRBV6-2/TRBV6-3 CASSLQGHEQYF TGTGCCAGCAGTTTGCAGGGCCACGAGCAGTACTTC